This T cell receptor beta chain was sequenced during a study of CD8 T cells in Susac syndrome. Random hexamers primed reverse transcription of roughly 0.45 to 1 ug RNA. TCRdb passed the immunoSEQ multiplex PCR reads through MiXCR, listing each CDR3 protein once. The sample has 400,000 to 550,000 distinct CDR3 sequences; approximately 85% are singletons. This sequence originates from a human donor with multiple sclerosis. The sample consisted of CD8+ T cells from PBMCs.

The CDR3 is CASSEPAGPINYGYTF. The DNA of the CDR3 is TGTGCCAGCAGTGAACCCGCCGGACCTATAAACTATGGCTACACCTTC. The chain recombines TRBV2 with TRBJ1-2; D is unclear. CDR1 is SNHLY, CDR2 FYNNEI, per germline. The V and J ends lost 2 bases and 2 bases respectively, with 15 bases between them. CDR3 size: 16 residues.